The TCR beta chain under discussion was sequenced for a study of T-cell reconstitution after alpha-beta-depleted transplantation in children. Study-wide results and caveats: One year post-transplant, T-cell counts and diversity were largely derived from T cells produced anew.

TCRbeta library construction was performed incorporating unique molecular identifiers. TCRdb called the PCR reads again in MiXCR, with one record for every CDR3 protein. The data hold more than 200,000 distinct CDR3 sequences, with about a quarter observed a single time. Of note for this clonotype: No antigen is known for it.

The CDR3 is made up of 15 amino acids. Germline loops: CDR1 MNHEY, CDR2 SVGAGI. Losses at the gene ends were 1 base for V and 4 bases for J; bases not matched to a gene: 2. The chain joins TRBV6-5 to TRBJ2-2; TRBD2 agrees at 8 bases. Sequences were derived from PBMCs, sampled before TCRalphabeta/CD19-depleted stem cell transplant. The receptor was isolated from a girl aged 2-9 years with Fanconi anemia, due to receive a stem cell transplant. The CDR3 DNA reads as TGTGCCAGCAGTTACTTGGCGGGGGGCACCGGGGAGCTGTTTTTT. Translation: CASSYLAGGTGELFF.